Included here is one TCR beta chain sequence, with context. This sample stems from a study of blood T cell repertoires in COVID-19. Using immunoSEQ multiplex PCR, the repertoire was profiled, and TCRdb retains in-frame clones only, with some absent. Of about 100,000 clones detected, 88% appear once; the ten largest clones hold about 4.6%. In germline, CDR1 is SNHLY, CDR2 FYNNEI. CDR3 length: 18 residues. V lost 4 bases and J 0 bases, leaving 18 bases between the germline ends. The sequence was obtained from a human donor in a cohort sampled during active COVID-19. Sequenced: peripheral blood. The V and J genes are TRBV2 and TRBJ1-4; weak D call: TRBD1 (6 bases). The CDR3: CASSAARGMSATNEKLFF. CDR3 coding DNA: TGTGCCAGCAGTGCCGCCAGGGGAATGTCTGCAACTAATGAAAAACTGTTTTTT.